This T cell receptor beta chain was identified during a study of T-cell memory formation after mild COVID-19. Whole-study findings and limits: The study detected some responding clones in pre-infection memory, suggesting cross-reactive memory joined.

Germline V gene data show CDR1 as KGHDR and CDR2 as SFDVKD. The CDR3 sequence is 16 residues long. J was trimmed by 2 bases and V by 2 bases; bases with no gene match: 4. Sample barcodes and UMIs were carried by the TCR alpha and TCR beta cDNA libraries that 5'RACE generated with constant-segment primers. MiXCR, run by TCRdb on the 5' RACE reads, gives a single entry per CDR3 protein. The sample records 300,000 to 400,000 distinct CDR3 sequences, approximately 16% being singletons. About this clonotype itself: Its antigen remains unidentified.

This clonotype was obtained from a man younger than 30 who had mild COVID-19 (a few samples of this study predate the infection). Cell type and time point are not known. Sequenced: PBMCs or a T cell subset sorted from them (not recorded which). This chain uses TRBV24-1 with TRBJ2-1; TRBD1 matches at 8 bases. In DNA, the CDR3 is TGTGCCACCAGTGATTATGACAGGGGAGCCTACAATGAGCAGTTCTTC. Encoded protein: CATSDYDRGAYNEQFF.